Sequencing of this T cell receptor (beta chain) was carried out in a study of glioma-infiltrating T cells. TCR alpha and beta CDR3 regions were amplified from RNA using iRepertoire nested multiplex PCR. Input was about 85-450 ng of tissue mRNA or PBMC total RNA. A single record per CDR3 protein comes from TCRdb applying MiXCR to the multiplex PCR reads. Found here are about 93,000 distinct CDR3 sequences, roughly 40% of them singletons; the top ten hold 35% to 45%. Study results and caveats: Above-expected tissue-blood divergence occurred in all gliomas, most in low-grade ones. Very few CDR3 sequences were shared between tissue and blood.

Germline CDR1 SNHLY, CDR2 FYNNEI. The CDR3 length is 16 residues. Unmatched junction bases numbered 15, after V lost 6 bases and J lost 10 bases. This clonotype was observed once. Its cognate antigen is unknown. This receptor was taken from a human donor with low-grade glioma or glioblastoma, undergoing nonglioma brain surgery, or in good health (not recorded which). The rearrangement joins TRBV2 to TRBJ2-1; TRBD2 matches 10 bases. Sequenced: glioma tissue, nonneoplastic brain tissue, or PBMCs (not recorded which). CDR3 nucleotides: TGTGCCAGCAGGGGATTAGCGGGGGGCCCCTCCTACGAGCAGTTCTTC. This sequence encodes CASRGLAGGPSYEQFF.